A selection of T cell receptor beta chains follows, all from one sample in a study of blood T cell repertoires in COVID-19. Profiling relied on immunoSEQ multiplex PCR, and the TCRdb table lists in-frame clones only, not all of them. The data contain about 320,000 clones, 90% to 95% of them singletons. What was sequenced was PBMCs or T cells enriched from blood (not recorded which). The receptors shown here come from a woman aged 25 to 39 who had been exposed to COVID-19. Each CDR3 is given with its conserved first and last residue. Each record gives: D gene, clone size, J gene, V gene, CDR3 DNA, CDR3 protein. A D gene is named only where the DNA matches it firmly. Only part of the rows carry a size: once, few, many, or a class if the clone is expanded.

- | - | TRBJ1-2 | TRBV2 | TGTGCCAGCAGTGAAACACACTATGGCTACACCTTC | CASSETHYGYTF
TRBD1 | - | TRBJ2-2 | TRBV11-2 | TGTGCCAGCAGCCGTCACCACCTAAACAGGGGGCAGAACACCGGGGAGCTGTTTTTT | CASSRHHLNRGQNTGELFF
TRBD1 | - | TRBJ1-4 | TRBV5-1 | TGCGCCAGCAGCTTTCAGGGGGCAACTAATGAAAAACTGTTTTTT | CASSFQGATNEKLFF
TRBD1 | - | TRBJ2-7 | TRBV6-5 | TGTGCCAGCAGTTACGGACAGGGGGGCATCGAGCAGTACTTC | CASSYGQGGIEQYF
- | - | TRBJ1-1 | TRBV7-9 | TGTGCCAGCAGCTCATACAGGGTAGAGGACACTGAAGCTTTCTTT | CASSSYRVEDTEAFF
- | - | TRBJ2-1 | TRBV4-2 | TGTGCCAGCAGCCAAGGTCTAGCTTACAATGAGCAGTTCTTC | CASSQGLAYNEQFF
TRBD1 | - | TRBJ1-1 | TRBV7-9 | TGTGCCAGCAGCTCCCCAGGGGGGACTGAAGCTTTCTTT | CASSSPGGTEAFF
TRBD1 | many | TRBJ1-2 | TRBV7-9 | TGTGCCAGCAGCTTAGACGGAGGGACAGGGGATCATGGCTACACCTTC | CASSLDGGTGDHGYTF
- | once | TRBJ2-2 | TRBV7-8 | TGTGCCAGCAGCCCGGACTCCCTGAACACCGGGGAGCTGTTTTTT | CASSPDSLNTGELFF
TRBD1 | - | TRBJ2-1 | TRBV11-3 | TGTGCCAGCAGTCCCTTAGGGGGACAGGGATCATTCATGGCCCGCGATGAGCAGTTCTTC | CASSPLGGQGSFMARDEQFF
TRBD2 | - | TRBJ2-7 | TRBV6-4 | TGTGCCAGCAACTCAACACGGGGGGACCTCTACGAGCAGTACTTC | CASNSTRGDLYEQYF
TRBD2 | - | TRBJ2-2 | TRBV5-1 | TGCGCCAGCAGCCCGTACAGCGGCGGGGGCACCGGGGAGCTGTTTTTT | CASSPYSGGGTGELFF
- | - | TRBJ2-7 | TRBV29-1 | TGCAGCGTTGAAGAACAGGGCTACGAGCAGTACTTC | CSVEEQGYEQYF
TRBD1 | - | TRBJ2-5 | TRBV5-1 | TGCGCCAGCAGCTTGGAAGTCTGGGGACAGGGGGGGTACCAGTACTTC | CASSLEVWGQGGYQYF
TRBD1 | - | TRBJ2-1 | TRBV6-2/TRBV6-3 | TGTGCCAGCAGTACCGGGACAGGAGGAATCAATGAGCAGTTCTTC | CASSTGTGGINEQFF
- | few | TRBJ1-2 | TRBV6-4 | TGTGCCAGCAGTGTTAAGTTGGAGGGACCAGCTAACTATGGCTACACCTTC | CASSVKLEGPANYGYTF
- | - | TRBJ1-2 | TRBV9 | TGTGCCAGCAGCCCCCGGACTGAGAACTATGGCTACACCTTC | CASSPRTENYGYTF
TRBD1 | - | TRBJ1-5 | TRBV19 | TGTGCCAGTGTGGACAGGGATAGTCAGCCCCAGCATTTT | CASVDRDSQPQHF
- | - | TRBJ2-2 | TRBV29-1 | TGCAGCGTTCTACAGCCGATCACCGGGGAGCTGTTTTTT | CSVLQPITGELFF
- | - | TRBJ1-1 | TRBV5-6 | TGTGCCAGCAGCCCCCCGCCGGCAGGGGTGAACACTGAAGCTTTCTTT | CASSPPPAGVNTEAFF
TRBD1 | - | TRBJ1-4 | TRBV10-3 | TGTGCCATCAGTGACCCCGGACAGGGGTCGGGAACTAATGAAAAACTGTTTTTT | CAISDPGQGSGTNEKLFF
- | - | TRBJ1-3 | TRBV15 | TGTGCCACCAGCAGGGGCAGGATCCTCTCTGGAAACACCATATATTTT | CATSRGRILSGNTIYF
TRBD2 | - | TRBJ2-6 | TRBV7-3 | TGTGCCAGCAGCTACCCCGAGACTAGCGGGGGGGACTCTGGGGCCAACGTCCTGACTTTC | CASSYPETSGGDSGANVLTF
TRBD1 | - | TRBJ2-5 | TRBV18 | TGTGCCAGCTCACCATACCTTAGGACAGGGACTCAAGAGACCCAGTACTTC | CASSPYLRTGTQETQYF
- | few | TRBJ1-4 | TRBV7-9 | TGTGCCAGCAGAAAAAAGGGGCCTAATGAAAAACTGTTTTTT | CASRKKGPNEKLFF
- | - | TRBJ2-7 | TRBV29-1 | TGCAGCGTCGGCGGAACCTACGAGCAGTACTTC | CSVGGTYEQYF
- | - | TRBJ1-6 | TRBV10-3 | TGTGCCAGTGGCCTTGGAGTCGAAGCCCTCCACTTT | CASGLGVEALHF
TRBD1 | - | TRBJ2-7 | TRBV7-6 | TGTGCCAGCAGCTTAGAAATAGGCCAGGGGGCCTACGAGCAGTACTTC | CASSLEIGQGAYEQYF
TRBD1 | once | TRBJ2-5 | TRBV7-9 | TGTGCCAGCAGCAGAGGACAGGGGTCGGTGGAGACCCAGTACTTC | CASSRGQGSVETQYF
TRBD1 | - | TRBJ2-3 | TRBV9 | TGTGCCAGCAGCGTAGCGGGACAGGGTCAAGATACGCAGTATTTT | CASSVAGQGQDTQYF
- | - | TRBJ2-7 | TRBV3-1/TRBV3-2 | TGTGCCAGCAGCCGATTTAACACGAAATGGGAGCAGTACTTC | CASSRFNTKWEQYF
- | - | TRBJ1-2 | TRBV7-3 | TGTGCCAGCAGCCCGGGTCGGAGCTATGGCTACACCTTC | CASSPGRSYGYTF
- | - | TRBJ1-2 | TRBV6-5 | TGTGCCAGCGGAGGATTTAACTATGGCTACACCTTC | CASGGFNYGYTF
TRBD1 | - | TRBJ1-1 | TRBV18 | TGTGCCAGCTCGCCTGGGACAGAATACACTGAAGCTTTCTTT | CASSPGTEYTEAFF
TRBD1 | - | TRBJ1-5 | TRBV6-5 | TGTGCCAGCAGGCCAGGGAGACAGGGGAATCAGCCCCAGCATTTT | CASRPGRQGNQPQHF
- | - | TRBJ2-1 | TRBV20-1 | TGCAGTGCTTCCCGGGGGGCTAGCATGTTCTTC | CSASRGASMFF
- | - | TRBJ2-5 | TRBV6-5 | TGTGCCAGCAGGCCCCCAGGGGCCCTAGAGACCCAGTACTTC | CASRPPGALETQYF